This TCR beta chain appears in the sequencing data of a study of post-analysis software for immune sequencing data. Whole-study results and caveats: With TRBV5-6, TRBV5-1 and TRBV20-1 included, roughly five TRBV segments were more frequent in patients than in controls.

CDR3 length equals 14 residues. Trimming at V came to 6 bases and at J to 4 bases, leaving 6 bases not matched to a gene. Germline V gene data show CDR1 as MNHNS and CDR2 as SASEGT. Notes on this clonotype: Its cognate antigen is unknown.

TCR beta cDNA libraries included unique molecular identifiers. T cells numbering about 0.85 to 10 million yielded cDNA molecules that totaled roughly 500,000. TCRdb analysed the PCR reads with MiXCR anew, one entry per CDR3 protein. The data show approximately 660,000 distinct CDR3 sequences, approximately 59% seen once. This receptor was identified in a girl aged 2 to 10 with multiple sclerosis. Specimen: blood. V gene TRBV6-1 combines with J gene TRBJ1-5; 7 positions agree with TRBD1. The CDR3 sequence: CASSWEQGNQPQHF. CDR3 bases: TGTGCCAGCAGCTGGGAACAGGGGAATCAGCCCCAGCATTTT.